Listed here are 30 T cell receptor beta chains from one sample, sequenced in a study of blood T cell repertoires in COVID-19. Method: immunoSEQ multiplex PCR; TCRdb's copy keeps in-frame clones and lacks some. The table lists about 160,000 clones, just over 90% of them singletons. The sequenced sample was peripheral blood. Receptors were obtained from a man aged 18 to 29 with acute or convalescent COVID-19.

The V gene is TRBV15, the J gene TRBJ2-7; TRBD2 matches 12 bases. CDR1 is LNHNV and CDR2 is YYDKDF in the germline V gene (reference sequence). The length of the CDR3 is 18 residues. V was clipped by 0 bases and J by 3 bases; unmatched bases: 9. DNA for the CDR3: TGTGCCACCAGCAGAGATTTAGGACTAGCGGGGTCGTTCTACGAGCAGTACTTC. As protein: CATSRDLGLAGSFYEQYF.

This chain connects TRBV3-1 (or the pseudogene TRBV3-2) to TRBJ2-1, with D tentatively TRBD1 (5 bases). Germline CDR1 reads LGHDT; CDR2 reads YNNKEL (reference sequence). V lost 4 bases, J lost 7 bases, and 20 bases lay in between. The CDR3 has 16 amino acids. CDR3 sequence: CASSPTRFGARNEQFF. Written as DNA, the CDR3 is TGTGCCAGCAGCCCGACTCGATTTGGGGCGCGAAATGAGCAGTTCTTC.

The J gene is TRBJ2-2, the V gene TRBV5-8; D is possibly TRBD2 (6 bases). Deletions cut 4 bases from V and 5 bases from J, with 12 bases between. The CDR3 loop spans 14 amino acids. CDR1 and CDR2 from the germline V gene are SGHTS and YDEGEE. The CDR3 protein is CASSKGLITGELFF. The DNA for the CDR3 is TGTGCCAGCAGCAAGGGACTGATTACCGGGGAGCTGTTTTTT.

J is TRBJ2-7 and V is TRBV27, with TRBD2 matching over 9 bases. V was clipped by 3 bases and J by 5 bases; unmatched bases: 5. Per germline, CDR1 MNHEY and CDR2 SMNVEV (reference sequence). The CDR3 is 14 amino acids. In DNA, the CDR3 is TGTGCCAGCAGTTTTGGAGCGGGAGGACACGAGCAGTACTTC. Translated: CASSFGAGGHEQYF.

CDR3 in amino acids: CASSQDSGFYGYTF. The CDR3 bases are TGCGCCAGCAGCCAAGATTCCGGTTTCTATGGCTACACCTTC. The rearrangement links TRBV4-1 to TRBJ1-2, with no clear D. This CDR3 has 14 residues. The V end lost 0 bases, the J end lost 4 bases, and 9 bases lay between the germline ends. CDR1 is MGHRA, CDR2 YSYEKL, per germline.

This clone came up once. This chain links TRBV9 with TRBJ1-1, with 10 bases fitting TRBD1. V lost 1 base, J lost 4 bases, and 16 bases stayed unmatched. Germline V CDR1 and CDR2: SGDLS, YYNGEE. The CDR3 is 19 amino acids. In nucleotides, the CDR3 is TGTGCCAGCAGCGTATCAAACCGACAGGGGGCAGTTCAGGGCACTGAAGCTTTCTTT. It translates to CASSVSNRQGAVQGTEAFF.

This clone occurred once. J is TRBJ2-5 and V is TRBV9; 7 nucleotides match TRBD2. CDR3 length: 13 residues. Trimming cost V 5 bases and J 7 bases; bases outside gene matches: 8. The germline V gene encodes CDR1 SGDLS and CDR2 YYNGEE. The CDR3 sequence is CASRPGLDGTQYF. In DNA, the CDR3 is TGTGCCAGCAGGCCCGGACTAGACGGGACCCAGTACTTC.

This chain links TRBV27 with TRBJ2-5; 10 nucleotides match TRBD1. Germline V gene lookup returns CDR1 MNHEY and CDR2 SMNVEV (reference sequence). This CDR3 contains 16 residues. With 5 bases clipped from V and 4 bases from J, the junction kept 10 bases outside the gene matches. The CDR3 bases are TGTGCCAGCAGTCGGGGGGACAGGGGAGTAGGAGAGACCCAGTACTTC. It yields the protein CASSRGDRGVGETQYF.

This rearrangement joins TRBV7-8 to TRBJ2-1; 8 positions match TRBD2. Trimming removed 5 bases from V and 0 bases from J; junction bases left unmatched: 3. Per germline, CDR1 SGHVS and CDR2 FQNEAQ. The CDR3 covers 15 residues. The CDR3 DNA follows: TGTGCCAGCAGCCTACTAGCGGCCTCCTACAATGAGCAGTTCTTC. This encodes CASSLLAASYNEQFF. Full variable domain (rest looked up from reference TRBV7-8 and TRBJ2-1): GAGVSQSPRYKVAKRGQDVALRCDPISGHVSLFWYQQALGQGPEFLTYFQNEAQLDKSGLPSDRFFAERPEGSVSTLKIQRTQQEDSAVYLCASSLLAASYNEQFFGPGTRLTVL.

V is TRBV3-1 (or the pseudogene TRBV3-2) and J is TRBJ1-4, with D hard to call. The CDR3 sequence is 15 residues long. Germline lookup yields CDR1 LGHDT and CDR2 YNNKEL (reference sequence). Trimming left V 2 bases short and J 3 bases short, with 10 bases between. CDR3 sequence (DNA): TGTGCCAGCAGCCAAAGGGAGTCGGCTAATGAAAAACTGTTTTTT. Protein: CASSQRESANEKLFF.

The genes are TRBV5-1 and TRBJ2-1, with TRBD2 matching over 10 bases. This CDR3 is built from 13 residues. Trimming took 4 bases from V and 9 from J; bases not matched to a gene: 4. Germline CDR1 and CDR2: SGHRS and YFSETQ. The CDR3 DNA is TGCGCCAGCAGCCCCGGACTAGCGGTTGAGCAGTTCTTC. As protein: CASSPGLAVEQFF.

V and J are TRBV5-1 and TRBJ2-3; TRBD2 aligns across 10 bases. The CDR3 runs to 16 residues. CDR1 is SGHRS, CDR2 YFSETQ, per germline. Trimming removed 2 bases from V and 2 bases from J; junction bases left unmatched: 5. The CDR3 spells CASSLASGRDTDTQYF. The DNA of the CDR3 is TGCGCCAGCAGCTTAGCTAGCGGGAGAGACACAGATACGCAGTATTTT. The full variable domain, rest sourced from reference TRBV5-1 and TRBJ2-3, is KAGVTQTPRYLIKTRGQQVTLSCSPISGHRSVSWYQQTPGQGLQFLFEYFSETQRNKGNFPGRFSGRQFSNSRSEMNVSTLELGDSALYLCASSLASGRDTDTQYFGPGTRLTVL.

This rearrangement joins TRBV14 to TRBJ1-2, with 10 bases fitting TRBD1. The germline V gene has CDR1 SGHDN and CDR2 FVKESK. Unmatched junction bases numbered 3, after V lost 0 bases and J lost 5 bases. This CDR3 spans 15 amino acids. The CDR3 nucleotides are TGTGCCAGCAGCCAAGAGACAGGGGGCGCGTATGGCTACACCTTC. Residues: CASSQETGGAYGYTF.

This chain joins TRBV6-2 or TRBV6-3 and TRBJ1-5; TRBD1 is a possible D gene (6 bases). Trimming removed 5 bases from V and 3 bases from J, with 17 bases in between. Germline CDR1 and CDR2: MNHEY and SVGEGT. There are 16 residues in the CDR3. This CDR3 is CASSTPTGLLNQPQHF. CDR3 DNA: TGTGCCAGCAGTACGCCGACAGGCCTCCTCAATCAGCCCCAGCATTTT.

The J gene is TRBJ1-2, the V gene TRBV5-6; D uncertain. The V end was cut by 4 bases, the J end by 3 bases, with 16 bases between. Germline lookup yields CDR1 SGHDT and CDR2 YYEEEE. The CDR3 runs to 15 residues. The CDR3 here is CASSPGEAKYYGYTF. The CDR3 region has the DNA TGTGCCAGCAGCCCCGGGGAGGCGAAGTACTATGGCTACACCTTC. The full variable domain, completed using reference TRBV5-6 and TRBJ1-2, is DAGVTQSPTHLIKTRGQQVTLRCSPKSGHDTVSWYQQALGQGPQFIFQYYEEEERQRGNFPDRFSGHQFPNYSSELNVNALLLGDSALYLCASSPGEAKYYGYTFGSGTRLTVV.

This clone appeared once. The rearrangement joins TRBV6-6 to TRBJ2-7, with 10 bases fitting TRBD1. The CDR3 is made up of 15 amino acids. After removal of 6 bases from V and 2 bases from J, the junction contained 7 bases not matched to a gene. The germline CDR1 and CDR2 sequences are MNHNY and SVGAGI (reference sequence). CDR3 nucleotides: TGTGCCAGCAGCCGCCCGGGACAGGGGACCTACGAGCAGTACTTC. Translated: CASSRPGQGTYEQYF.

The chain joins TRBV7-9 to TRBJ1-1, with TRBD1 matching over 11 bases. V was pared by 3 bases and J by 5 bases, with 2 bases of the junction left unmatched. CDR1 is SEHNR, CDR2 FQNEAQ, per germline (reference sequence). The CDR3 runs to 14 residues. For the CDR3, the DNA is TGTGCCAGCAGCTTTGGACAGGGGGCGACTGAAGCTTTCTTT. Its protein is CASSFGQGATEAFF.

The V call is TRBV12-5, the J call TRBJ2-1; 8 bases line up with TRBD1. Trimming cost V 3 bases and J 5 bases; bases outside gene matches: 6. The CDR3 is made up of 15 amino acids. In germline, CDR1 is LGHNT, CDR2 FRNRAP. The CDR3 nucleotides are TGTGCTAGTGGTTTCCGACAGGGGTTCAACAATGAGCAGTTCTTC. Protein sequence: CASGFRQGFNNEQFF.

The chain is built from TRBV5-8 and TRBJ2-3; 10 bases are a match to TRBD2. Unmatched junction bases numbered 10, after V lost 4 bases and J lost 2 bases. This CDR3 region has 17 residues. CDR1 SGHTS and CDR2 YDEGEE come from the germline V gene. The CDR3 sequence: CASSLLRTSGNTDTQYF. The CDR3 coding sequence is TGTGCCAGCAGCCTACTCCGGACTAGCGGCAACACAGATACGCAGTATTTT.

Details on this clone: Its ends do not fully match the called genes, so a read error is possible. The chain employs TRBV6-5 and TRBJ2-7, with D maybe TRBD2 (5 bases). The CDR3 covers 13 residues. In germline, CDR1 is MNHEY, CDR2 SVGAGI. This CDR3 is CASSYSLAGPLGF. The DNA for the CDR3 is TGTGCCAGCAGTTACTCTCTGGCAGGCCCACTAGGCTTC.

The V gene is TRBV11-2, the J gene TRBJ2-1; 12 bases align to TRBD2. Per germline, CDR1 SGHAT and CDR2 FQNNGV. This CDR3 contains 16 residues. V was pared by 1 base and J by 7 bases, with 5 bases of the junction left unmatched. The CDR3 spells CASSLGLAGVRNEQFF. CDR3 bases: TGTGCCAGCAGCTTAGGACTAGCGGGAGTTAGGAATGAGCAGTTCTTC.

The V gene is TRBV12-3 or TRBV12-4, the J gene TRBJ1-2; 7 bases align to TRBD1. The CDR3 totals 13 residues. J was trimmed by 5 bases and V by 6 bases; bases with no gene match: 6. The CDR3 region is CASRLQGRYGYTF. In DNA form, the CDR3 reads TGTGCCAGCAGGTTACAGGGGCGGTATGGCTACACCTTC.

The rearrangement uses TRBV30 and TRBJ2-5, with TRBD1 matching 9 bases. The CDR3 spans 13 residues. Germline lookup yields CDR1 GTSNPN and CDR2 SVGIG (reference sequence). Trimming at V came to 7 bases and at J to 5 bases, leaving 8 bases not matched to a gene. The CDR3 spells CALTGQGWETQYF. The CDR3 coding sequence is TGTGCCTTGACGGGACAGGGCTGGGAGACCCAGTACTTC.

The V call is TRBV6-5, the J call TRBJ1-1; D gene unclear. The CDR3 contains 13 residues. The V end was cut by 5 bases, the J end by 2 bases, with 9 bases between. Germline CDR1 is MNHEY and CDR2 is SVGAGI. CDR3 residues: CASSPYRNTEAFF. DNA for the CDR3: TGTGCCAGCAGTCCATATAGAAACACTGAAGCTTTCTTT.

J is TRBJ1-3 and V is TRBV3-1 (or the pseudogene TRBV3-2), with D possibly being TRBD1 (6 bases). Germline V lookup: CDR1 LGHDT, CDR2 YNNKEL (reference sequence). Trimming pared 0 bases from V and 0 bases from J, leaving 15 bases between. The CDR3 spans 18 residues. CDR3 residues: CASSQDLGAGFSGNTIYF. In DNA, the CDR3 is TGTGCCAGCAGCCAAGACTTGGGGGCAGGGTTCTCTGGAAACACCATATATTTT.

This rearrangement joins TRBV5-1 to TRBJ2-1; 13 bases are a match to TRBD2. The length of the CDR3 is 17 residues. The ends lost 3 bases at V and 6 bases at J; junction bases unmatched: 9. Germline V lookup: CDR1 SGHRS, CDR2 YFSETQ. As DNA, the CDR3 is TGCGCCAGCAGCTCGAGGCCGGGACTAGCGGGACCCAATGAGCAGTTCTTC. This sequence encodes CASSSRPGLAGPNEQFF.

The chain carries TRBV11-2 and TRBJ1-3, with 9 bases lining up with TRBD1. V was pared by 5 bases and J by 8 bases, with 7 bases of the junction left unmatched. This CDR3 is built from 14 residues. The germline V gene encodes CDR1 SGHAT and CDR2 FQNNGV. The CDR3 nucleotides read TGTGCCAGCAGCCCTAGGGACAGGGTGGACACCATATATTTT. Translation gives CASSPRDRVDTIYF. The full variable domain, in which reference TRBV11-2 and TRBJ1-3 provide the parts outside the CDR3, is EAGVAQSPRYKIIEKRQSVAFWCNPISGHATLYWYQQILGQGPKLLIQFQNNGVVDDSQLPKDRFSAERLKGVDSTLKIQPAKLEDSAVYLCASSPRDRVDTIYFGEGSWLTVV.

The chain has TRBV6-5 and TRBJ1-1; the match to TRBD1 covers 7 bases. Germline values: CDR1 MNHEY, CDR2 SVGAGI. J gave up 5 bases and V 2 bases, and 5 bases lay outside the gene matches. The CDR3 is 14 amino acids. CDR3 in amino acids: CASSYTTGDTEAFF. CDR3 DNA sequence: TGTGCCAGCAGTTACACAACAGGGGATACTGAAGCTTTCTTT.

The chain combines TRBV19 with TRBJ2-7, with D perhaps matching TRBD2 (6 bases). Germline V gene lookup returns CDR1 LNHDA and CDR2 SQIVND (reference sequence). The V gene lost 6 bases and the J gene lost 3 bases, with 18 bases spanning the gap. CDR3 length: 15 residues. CDR3 protein: CASSAAGTLLYEQYF. The CDR3 coding sequence is TGTGCCAGTAGCGCCGCCGGGACTTTACTCTACGAGCAGTACTTC.

The chain uses TRBV20-1 and TRBJ2-7, with 7 bases matching TRBD2. Germline CDR1 and CDR2: DFQATT and SNEGSKA (reference sequence). V was pared by 3 bases and J by 0 bases, with 2 bases of the junction left unmatched. There are 13 residues in the CDR3. The chain's CDR3 is CSASTGGSYEQYF. CDR3 nucleotides: TGCAGTGCTAGTACGGGGGGCTCCTACGAGCAGTACTTC.